These T cell receptor beta chains were read from a single sample in a study of T cells in Graves' hyperthyroidism and ophthalmopathy. One entry per CDR3 protein results from TCRdb running MiXCR on the multiplex PCR reads. The table has 600,000 to 850,000 distinct CDR3 sequences, roughly 20% seen once. Sequencing used blood. Receptors were obtained from a woman in her 50s with Graves' hyperthyroidism that later progressed to Graves' ophthalmopathy. Both conserved end residues are part of each CDR3. D genes are given only for firm matches. Expanded clones get a size class; other rows say once, few or many, or leave the size out.

few	TRBV3-1	TRBJ1-4	NA	TGTGCCAGCAGCCAAACCCCTCGACCCCACGGGGGGAAACTGTTTTTT	CASSQTPRPHGGKLFF
NA	TRBV19	TRBJ2-3	TRBD2	TGTGCCAGTAGTATAGCCAGCGGGGACACAGATACGCAGTATTTT	CASSIASGDTDTQYF
many	TRBV2	TRBJ2-3	TRBD2	TGTGCCAGCAGTGAAGCGGGGGGGTTCACAGATACGCAGTATTTT	CASSEAGGFTDTQYF
NA	TRBV4-1	TRBJ1-2	NA	TGCGCCAGCAGCACATACTCTACCAGCCAAATTGAGCACGGCTACACCTTC	CASSTYSTSQIEHGYTF
many	TRBV6-5	TRBJ2-5	NA	TGTGCCAGCAGTGAGGGAGGGGGCCAAGAGACCCAGTACTTC	CASSEGGGQETQYF
few	TRBV20-1	TRBJ1-6	NA	TGCAGTGCCAGAGGAGGTGGGAATTCACCCCTCCACTTT	CSARGGGNSPLHF
NA	TRBV12-3/TRBV12-4	TRBJ1-2	NA	TGTGCCAGCACCTTAATGGGGGGTTCAGCTAACTATGGCTACACCTTC	CASTLMGGSANYGYTF
many	TRBV11-2	TRBJ1-2	TRBD1	TGTGCCAGCAGCTTAGAGTCAGGGGGATCTGGCTACACCTTC	CASSLESGGSGYTF
NA	TRBV10-3	TRBJ2-5	TRBD1	TGTGCCATCAGTGATGCGGGGACAGGGACCCAAGAGACCCAGTACTTC	CAISDAGTGTQETQYF
many	TRBV7-8	TRBJ1-5	NA	TGTGCCAGCAGCGTAACCGGACAGACAAATCAGCCCCAGCATTTT	CASSVTGQTNQPQHF
NA	TRBV4-1	TRBJ2-5	NA	TGCGCCAGCAGCCACCTCCTAGATCAAGAGACCCAGTACTTC	CASSHLLDQETQYF
NA	TRBV7-6	TRBJ2-2	TRBD1	TGTGCCAGCAGCGGGTGGACAGGGGGCATCGGGGAGCTGTTTTTT	CASSGWTGGIGELFF
many	TRBV3-1	TRBJ1-1	NA	TGTGCCAGCAGCCAAGCCCAGGGTGATACTGAAGCTTTCTTT	CASSQAQGDTEAFF
NA	TRBV6-1	TRBJ2-3	NA	TGTGCCAGCAGTGAAGTGGGAGGTCGGGAAGATACGCAGTATTTT	CASSEVGGREDTQYF
many	TRBV29-1	TRBJ1-1	TRBD1	TGCAGCGTTGAAGGACAGGGGAACACTGAAGCTTTCTTT	CSVEGQGNTEAFF
few	TRBV15	TRBJ1-5	TRBD1	TGTGCCACCAGCAGACACGGACAGGGGCCGTATAGCAATCAGCCCCAGCATTTT	CATSRHGQGPYSNQPQHF
NA	TRBV9	TRBJ2-2	NA	TGTGCCAGCGGAAAACAGGGTGTTGCCGGGGAGCTGTTTTTT	CASGKQGVAGELFF
NA	TRBV29-1	TRBJ1-3	NA	TGCAGCGGACGGTGGGCTGGAAACACCATATATTTT	CSGRWAGNTIYF
NA	TRBV3-1	TRBJ1-4	TRBD1	TGTGCCAGCAGACGACAGGGCGTCGAAGAAAAACTGTTTTTT	CASRRQGVEEKLFF
many	TRBV5-1	TRBJ1-1	TRBD1	TGCGCCAGCAGCAGGGGACAGGCGAACACTGAAGCTTTCTTT	CASSRGQANTEAFF
many	TRBV20-1	TRBJ1-4	NA	TGCAGTAGGGGCGGTCCAAAACTGTTTTTT	CSRGGPKLFF
NA	TRBV10-3	TRBJ2-3	TRBD2	TGTGTCATCAGCCCGGCCGGCGGGGGAAGCACAGATACGCAGTATTTT	CVISPAGGGSTDTQYF
NA	TRBV11-2	TRBJ2-2	NA	TGTGCCAGCAGCTTATTGTCATCGTGGGCCCGGGGGGACATTAACACCGGGGAGCTGTTTTTT	CASSLLSSWARGDINTGELFF
NA	TRBV7-6	TRBJ2-5	TRBD1	TGTGCCAGCAGCAGGGACAGGGCCGTGGAGACCCAGTACTTC	CASSRDRAVETQYF
few	TRBV20-1	TRBJ1-1	NA	TGCAGTGCGGGGGAGAACACTGAAGCTTTCTTT	CSAGENTEAFF
many	TRBV11-1	TRBJ1-2	NA	TGTGCCAGCAGCGACTACAGGGATGGTGACTATGGCTACACCTTC	CASSDYRDGDYGYTF
NA	TRBV15	TRBJ1-1	TRBD1	TGTGCCACCAGCAGGTGGGGACAGGGTGACACTGAAGCTTTCTTT	CATSRWGQGDTEAFF
NA	TRBV7-6	TRBJ1-5	NA	TGTGCCAGCAGCTTACAATTGGGGGCGAATCAGCCCCAGCATTTT	CASSLQLGANQPQHF
few	TRBV11-2	TRBJ2-1	TRBD2	TGTGCCAGCAGCTTAGATGTGGCTAGCGGGGGGGCAGGGGAGCAGTTCTTC	CASSLDVASGGAGEQFF
many	TRBV12-3/TRBV12-4	TRBJ2-5	NA	TGTGCCAGCAGTTTATTCGGAGGAGGGGAGACCCAGTACTTC	CASSLFGGGETQYF
many	TRBV7-8	TRBJ2-5	TRBD1	TGTGCCAGCAGCTCGCAGGGGGCCGGGGAGACCCAGTACTTC	CASSSQGAGETQYF
NA	TRBV9	TRBJ1-6	NA	TGTGCCAGCAGCGGCTCCCCGGGACGAAGCTCCTATAATTCACCCCTCCACTTT	CASSGSPGRSSYNSPLHF
many	TRBV12-3/TRBV12-4	TRBJ1-2	NA	TGTGCCAGCACCCGGACGGAGATCTATGGCTACACCTTC	CASTRTEIYGYTF
many	TRBV5-1	TRBJ2-5	NA	TGCGCCAGCAGCTTGGAGGTCGGAGGTGCAGGCCTCCCAGGGACCCAGTACTTC	CASSLEVGGAGLPGTQYF
NA	TRBV27	TRBJ1-6	NA	TGTGCCAGCGGCCGGGACCTCAATTCACCCCTCCACTTT	CASGRDLNSPLHF
few	TRBV11-2	TRBJ1-4	NA	TGTGCCAGCAGCTTTGGACTCCTCAGGGCCGCTAATGAAAAACTGTTTTTT	CASSFGLLRAANEKLFF
many	TRBV20-1	TRBJ1-1	NA	TGCAGTGCTAGAGGGGGCACTGAAGCTTTCTTT	CSARGGTEAFF
many	TRBV11-2	TRBJ2-5	NA	TGTGCCAGCCGCCCGGGAAGGTTGGAGACCCAGTACTTC	CASRPGRLETQYF
many	TRBV11-3	TRBJ2-3	TRBD1	TGTGCCAGCAGCTCAACAGGGGATAGTACAGATACGCAGTATTTT	CASSSTGDSTDTQYF
few	TRBV5-1	TRBJ2-1	NA	TGCGCCAGCGGGAAGGCTAGCTCCTACAATGAGCAGTTCTTC	CASGKASSYNEQFF
many	TRBV6-1	TRBJ2-7	NA	TGTGCCAGCAGTGAAGTGGCTGGGACTGTATACGAGCAGTACTTC	CASSEVAGTVYEQYF
many	TRBV27	TRBJ2-3	TRBD2	TGTGCCAGCAGTCCCAGAGCGGGGGGGCCTCCAGATACGCAGTATTTT	CASSPRAGGPPDTQYF
NA	TRBV4-2	TRBJ1-5	NA	TGTGCCAGCAGCCAAGAACCACAACTGGGCAATCAGCCCCAGCATTTT	CASSQEPQLGNQPQHF
many	TRBV20-1	TRBJ2-7	NA	TGCAGTGCTAGAGATCTGGAGTACGAGCAGTACTTC	CSARDLEYEQYF
few	TRBV19	TRBJ1-1	TRBD1	TGTGCCACCAGGACAGGGGATGGTAACACTGAAGCTTTCTTT	CATRTGDGNTEAFF
NA	TRBV20-1	TRBJ2-1	TRBD2	TGCAGTTCCCGAGGCGGGGGGGCCGGTAATGAGCAGTTCTTC	CSSRGGGAGNEQFF
NA	TRBV20-1	TRBJ1-2	NA	TGCAGTGCTCCTACTAGGGGAGGATCCTATGGCTACACCTTC	CSAPTRGGSYGYTF
NA	TRBV25-1	TRBJ2-7	TRBD1	TGTGCCAGCAGTGACGACCGGGACAGGGAGTTCTACGAGCAGTACTTC	CASSDDRDREFYEQYF
NA	TRBV10-3	TRBJ2-1	TRBD2	TGTGCCATCAGCCAAGGGCTAGCGGGGGTTGAGCAGTTCTTC	CAISQGLAGVEQFF
once	TRBV28	TRBJ2-7	NA	TGTGCCAGCAGTATACCGGGACAAGTGAGCTCCTACGAGCAGTACTTC	CASSIPGQVSSYEQYF
few	TRBV2	TRBJ1-3	TRBD1	TGTGCCAGCAGTTGGACAGGGGGGCGCTCTGGAAACACCATATATTTT	CASSWTGGRSGNTIYF
NA	TRBV24-1	TRBJ2-1	TRBD1	TGTGCCACCAGTGACAGGGGGCCCTCCTACAATGAGCAGTTCTTC	CATSDRGPSYNEQFF
NA	TRBV10-3	TRBJ2-7	TRBD2	TGTGCCATCAGTGAGGCGGGGCCTAGCGGGGTATCCTACGAGCAGTACTTC	CAISEAGPSGVSYEQYF